This is a list of T cell receptor beta chains from one sample in a study of shared T cell receptors in the human thymus. The repertoire was sequenced with immunoSEQ multiplex PCR; TCRdb's copy has only in-frame clones and lacks some. The sample contains about 660,000 clones, 88% of which appear only once. These data also formed part of another study, on human thymus T cells.

Sequencing was performed on thymocytes. The source of these receptors is a boy in the first two years of life with a congenital heart defect. Each CDR3 is given with its conserved first and last residue. A D gene is named only where the DNA matches it firmly. Part of the rows lack a size; the others show once, few, many or a class for expanded clones.

>TRBV7-8|TRBJ2-6|.|.
TGTGCCAGCAAGCACCCTGGGGCCAACGTCCTGACTTTC
CASKHPGANVLTF
>TRBV7-2|TRBJ2-7|.|.
TGTGCCAGCAGCCCCCGGGGGGGAGGACAGGGGAGCTCCTACGAGCAGTACTTC
CASSPRGGGQGSSYEQYF
>TRBV4-3|TRBJ1-5|few|TRBD1
TGCGCCAGCAGCCAAGAGAGGGGACAGGGGGCCGGACAGCCCCAGCATTTT
CASSQERGQGAGQPQHF
>TRBV7-3|TRBJ2-1|once|TRBD2
TGTGCCAGCAGCTTAGTAGGTAGCGGGAGGGGGACGAATGAGCAGTTCTTC
CASSLVGSGRGTNEQFF
>TRBV5-1|TRBJ2-1|.|TRBD2
TGCGCCAGCAGCTTGGAAGCCCCGGGACTAGCGGGGGGAGGGCAGTTCTTC
CASSLEAPGLAGGGQFF
>TRBV30|TRBJ2-7|.|.
TGTGCCTGGAGTGGAGATCTCTGGCGTGGGGCTCGAGAGCAGTACTTC
CAWSGDLWRGAREQYF
>TRBV7-9|TRBJ2-2|.|.
TGTGCCAGCGCGTATAGAAGCTTGAACACCGGGGAGCTGTTTTTT
CASAYRSLNTGELFF
>TRBV18|TRBJ1-1|.|.
TGTGCCAGCTCACCGTTCAGGGAAAGGAGAACTGAAGCTTTCTTT
CASSPFRERRTEAFF
>TRBV23-1|TRBJ2-7|few|TRBD2
TGCGCCAGCAGTCGGCCCCCCGGACTAGCGACCTACGAGCAGTACTTC
CASSRPPGLATYEQYF
>TRBV7-7|TRBJ2-7|.|.
TGTGCTAGCAGCCCCGAGGGAGTGGGGTCCTACGAGCAGTACTTC
CASSPEGVGSYEQYF
>TRBV30|TRBJ2-2|.|TRBD2
TGTGCCTGGAGGACTAGCGAGAACACCGGGGAGCTGTTTTTT
CAWRTSENTGELFF
>TRBV30|TRBJ1-3|.|.
TGTGCCTGGACAGGGGCGTCTGGAAACACCATATATTTT
CAWTGASGNTIYF
>TRBV4-2|TRBJ2-1|.|.
TGTGCCAGCAGCCAAGTCACGCTAGCGAGCTCCTACAATGAGCAGTTCTTC
CASSQVTLASSYNEQFF
>TRBV7-9|TRBJ2-1|.|TRBD2
TGTGCCAGCAGCTCCACGTCCGCTAGCGGGAGGGCCACCTACAATGAGCAGTTCTTC
CASSSTSASGRATYNEQFF
>TRBV7-9|TRBJ1-4|.|TRBD1
TGTGCCAGCAGCCCCCAGACAGGGGAGGGTGAAAAACTGTTTTTT
CASSPQTGEGEKLFF
>TRBV14|TRBJ2-4|.|.
TGTGCCAGCAGCCAAGGTCCAGGTGACATTCAGTACTTC
CASSQGPGDIQYF
>TRBV6-1|TRBJ2-7|.|TRBD1
TGTGCCAGCAGTGATGTACAGGGGGGCACCTACGAGCAGTACTTC
CASSDVQGGTYEQYF
>TRBV19|TRBJ1-1|.|.
TGTGCCAGTAGTATCCCCTACGAAGCTTTCTTT
CASSIPYEAFF
>TRBV10-1|TRBJ1-1|.|TRBD1
TGCGCCAGCAGTCGGCGGACAGGTAAGAGGGAAGACACTGAAGCTTTCTTT
CASSRRTGKREDTEAFF
>TRBV19|TRBJ1-5|.|.
TGTGCCAGTTACGACAGCCCGGAGGGCCTTAGCAATCAGCCCCAGCATTTT
CASYDSPEGLSNQPQHF
>TRBV6-5|TRBJ1-1|.|.
TGTGCCAGCAGTTTCCTCAGGGGAACTGAAGCTTTCTTT
CASSFLRGTEAFF
>TRBV6-6|TRBJ2-2|.|TRBD2
TGTGCCAGCAACCCCTCATGGGAGGGAGACACCGGGGAGCTGTTTTTT
CASNPSWEGDTGELFF
>TRBV11-2|TRBJ2-7|.|TRBD2
TGTGCCAGCAGCTTAGATCGGGGGGGACCCTACGAGCAGTACTTC
CASSLDRGGPYEQYF
>TRBV7-2|TRBJ2-3|.|TRBD2
TGTGCCAGCAGCTTAGGAGGGACTAGCGGGAGGAGACTAGATACGCAGTATTTT
CASSLGGTSGRRLDTQYF
>TRBV7-9|TRBJ1-2|.|.
TGTGCCAGCAGTAAGCATGGGGTGAGGACAGTAGACTATGGCTACACCTTC
CASSKHGVRTVDYGYTF
>TRBV5-6|TRBJ2-7|.|.
TGTGCCAGCAGCTACTCGGCGGCGGGTAGCTCCTACGAGCAGTACTTC
CASSYSAAGSSYEQYF
>TRBV5-4|TRBJ2-1|.|.
TGTGCCAGCAGCTTGTCTGCGGGCAGACGGGGGGCCTCCTACAATGAGCAGTTCTTC
CASSLSAGRRGASYNEQFF
>TRBV2|TRBJ1-2|.|TRBD1
TGTGCCAGCAGTGATAGACAGGGGGCGGGTGGCTACACCTTC
CASSDRQGAGGYTF
>TRBV27|TRBJ2-7|.|TRBD1
TGTGCCAGCAGTTTAGTCGGACAGGGGGCCTACGAGCAGTACTTC
CASSLVGQGAYEQYF
>TRBV4-3|TRBJ2-7|.|TRBD2
TGCGCCAGCAGCCAAGATAATTCGGGCGGGAGGGCGTACGAGCAGTACTTC
CASSQDNSGGRAYEQYF
>TRBV4-2|TRBJ2-3|.|TRBD2
TGTGCCAGCAGCCAAGACAGCGGGGGGGCAGGAGATACGCAGTATTTT
CASSQDSGGAGDTQYF
>TRBV4-3|TRBJ2-1|.|TRBD2
TGCGCCAGCAGTCTATTAGCGGGAGACAATGAGCAGTTCTTC
CASSLLAGDNEQFF
>TRBV7-2|TRBJ2-7|.|TRBD2
TGTGCCAGCAGCTTAATTGCTCTAGCGGGTAGCTCCTACGAGCAGTACTTC
CASSLIALAGSSYEQYF
>TRBV6-4|TRBJ2-2|.|TRBD2
TGTGCCAGCAGTGACCGGCCAGTAGCGGGCACCGGGGAGCTGTTTTTT
CASSDRPVAGTGELFF
>TRBV25-1|TRBJ2-3|once|TRBD1
TGTGCCAGCAGTCCGGGACAGGGACCGACCAATAGATCGGATACGCAGTATTTT
CASSPGQGPTNRSDTQYF
>TRBV7-2|TRBJ2-7|.|.
TGTGCCAGCGGCCGGGGGAGCTTGGGCTACGAGCAGTACTTC
CASGRGSLGYEQYF